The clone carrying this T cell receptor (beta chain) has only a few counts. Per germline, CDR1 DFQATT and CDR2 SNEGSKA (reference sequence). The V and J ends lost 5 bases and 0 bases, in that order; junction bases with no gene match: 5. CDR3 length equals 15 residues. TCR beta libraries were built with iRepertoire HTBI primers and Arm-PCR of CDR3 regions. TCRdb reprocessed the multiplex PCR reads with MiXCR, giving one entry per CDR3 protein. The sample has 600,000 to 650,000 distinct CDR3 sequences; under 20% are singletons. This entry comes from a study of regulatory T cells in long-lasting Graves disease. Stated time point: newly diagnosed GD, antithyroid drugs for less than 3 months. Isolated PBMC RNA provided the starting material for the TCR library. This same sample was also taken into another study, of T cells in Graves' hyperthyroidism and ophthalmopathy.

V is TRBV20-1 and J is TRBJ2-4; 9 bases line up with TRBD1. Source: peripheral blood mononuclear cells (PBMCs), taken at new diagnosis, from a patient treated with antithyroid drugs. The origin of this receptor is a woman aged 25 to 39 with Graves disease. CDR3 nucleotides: TGCAGTGCTGAAACAGGGGGCTCAGCCAAAAACATTCAGTACTTC. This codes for CSAETGGSAKNIQYF.